This record looks at one T cell receptor beta chain sequence and its context. The table lists this clonotype with a few counts. The antigen this receptor binds is unknown. Per-base qualities were not stored, and no clone one base away is much larger. V is pruned by 1 base and J by 0 bases, leaving 5 bases of the junction without a gene match. CDR1 and CDR2, looked up from the germline V gene, are SGHDT and YYEEEE. Its CDR3 holds 17 amino acids, cysteine through phenylalanine. Only the CDR3 region is kept as DNA, spanning 51 bases read in frame from base 1. This sample stems from a study of response to subunit inactivated influenza vaccine (dated 2018 in TCRdb). Regarding the study in general: Deep quantitative T cell receptor repertoire profiling was used in the study to track responses to a trivalent subunit inactivated influenza vaccine. General findings and caveats noted by the study authors: It was suggested by the authors that each seasonal influenza vaccination may recruit only a limited number of new T cells.

Receptor amplification or capture employed RT-PCR. Sequencing used an Illumina HiSeq 2500. TCRdb redid the processing of the public reads, applying fastp at Q25 and MiXCR, and retained in-frame beta chains. Rows matching on CDR3 protein sequence are summarized as one entry with the most common DNA and genes. In all, the sample holds roughly 710,000 distinct CDR3 sequences, and less than 15% of those were seen once. 6.5% to 8% of the sample comes from the top ten. The sequenced sample was PBMCs from blood, obtained around 15 days before vaccination. Rearrangement joined TRBV5-6 to TRBJ2-2; TRBD2 fits 8 bases in the junction. The sequence came from a man aged 45 to 65 who received an inactivated influenza vaccine. Donor details come from another sample of the same person, matched by shared clones. In nucleotides, the sequence is TGTGCCAGCAGCTTGTACCAGCGGGAGACGAACACCGGGGAGCTGTTTTTT. Translated, it reads CASSLYQRETNTGELFF.